Presented here are 18 T cell receptor beta chains from one specimen sequenced in a study of cytomegalovirus exposure and HLA in healthy donors. 13 Jbeta primers and 60 Vbeta primers were used for the PCR. Libraries were prepared by immunoSEQ multiplex PCR; TCRdb keeps only in-frame clonotypes and omits some of them. The profile shows 130,000 or so clones, roughly 90% of them singletons. Sequencing used PBMCs. The origin of the receptors is a woman aged 40 to 49 in good health and CMV-seronegative.

The chain joins TRBV13 to TRBJ1-2, with no clear D. Deletions cut 3 bases from V and 2 bases from J, with 19 bases between. This CDR3 is 17 amino acids long. Per the germline V gene, CDR1 is PRHDT and CDR2 is FYEKMQ (reference sequence). CDR3 coding DNA: TGTGCCAGCAGCTTGGGCCATCCATCGAAGGAAAACTATGGCTACACCTTC. The encoded protein is CASSLGHPSKENYGYTF. The variable domain in full, completed from reference TRBV13 and TRBJ1-2, reads AAGVIQSPRHLIKEKRETATLKCYPIPRHDTVYWYQQGPGQDPQFLISFYEKMQSDKGSIPDRFSAQQFSDYHSELNMSSLELGDSALYFCASSLGHPSKENYGYTFGSGTRLTVV.

V is TRBV29-1 and J is TRBJ2-1, with a possible D match to TRBD2 (6 bases). The germline V gene encodes CDR1 SQVTM and CDR2 ANQGSEA. The CDR3 loop spans 15 amino acids. V lost 2 bases and J 0 bases, leaving 11 bases between the germline ends. The CDR3 loop reads CSVERRDRSYNEQFF. DNA of the CDR3: TGCAGCGTTGAAAGGCGGGACCGCTCCTACAATGAGCAGTTCTTC.

J is TRBJ2-7 and V is TRBV6-1; 9 bases fit TRBD1. The CDR3 extends over 15 amino acids. Losses at the gene ends were 8 bases for V and 6 bases for J; bases not matched to a gene: 14. Germline-derived CDR1 and CDR2 are MNHNS and SASEGT. The CDR3 DNA sequence: TGTGCCAGCCCACCCGGGACAGGGTCCTTCGGCGAGCAGTACTTC. It specifies CASPPGTGSFGEQYF.

V and J are TRBV6-5 and TRBJ2-3; 8 bases are shared with TRBD1. Germline V gives CDR1 MNHEY, CDR2 SVGAGI. This CDR3 contains 14 residues. The V and J ends lost 6 bases and 5 bases, in that order; junction bases with no gene match: 7. CDR3 sequence: CASRLRQGLDTQYF. The CDR3 nucleotides are TGTGCCAGCAGACTGCGACAGGGGTTAGATACGCAGTATTTT.

The V call is TRBV28, the J call TRBJ1-6, with D hard to call. CDR1 is MDHEN, CDR2 SYDVKM, per germline. The CDR3 loop spans 14 amino acids. Trimming removed 3 bases from V and 10 bases from J, with 13 bases in between. In nucleotides, the CDR3 is TGTGCCAGCAGTTTGGAGAGGGTTCAGTCACCCCTCCACTTT. It translates to CASSLERVQSPLHF. Full variable domain (rest looked up from reference TRBV28 and TRBJ1-6): DVKVTQSSRYLVKRTGEKVFLECVQDMDHENMFWYRQDPGLGLRLIYFSYDVKMKEKGDIPEGYSVSREKKERFSLILESASTNQTSMYLCASSLERVQSPLHFGNGTRLTVT.

This rearrangement joins TRBV13 to TRBJ2-2; maybe TRBD1 (6 bases). V was clipped by 5 bases and J by 4 bases, with 17 bases between them. The CDR3 runs 16 residues. Germline loops: CDR1 PRHDT, CDR2 FYEKMQ (reference sequence). CDR3 bases: TGTGCCAGCAGCCTATGGGGACAAGGGCGCACCGGGGAGCTGTTTTTT. Its protein is CASSLWGQGRTGELFF.

The chain employs TRBV7-7 and TRBJ2-1; tentatively, D is TRBD2 (5 bases). This CDR3 comprises 16 residues. Germline-derived CDR1 and CDR2 are SSHAT and FNYEAQ (reference sequence). V lost 11 bases and J lost 4, with 24 bases in between. The CDR3 reads CAALGRVVDYYNEQFF. The CDR3 DNA is TGTGCCGCTTTAGGGCGGGTCGTGGATTATTACAATGAGCAGTTCTTC.

The chain links TRBV5-8 to TRBJ2-7; 7 bases are shared with TRBD2. CDR3 length: 14 amino acids. Germline V gene data show CDR1 as SGHTS and CDR2 as YDEGEE. The junction had 10 bases not matched to a gene; V was cut back by 4 bases and J by 6 bases. The CDR3 sequence: CASSRREYPSEQYF. Written as DNA, the CDR3 is TGTGCCAGCAGCCGGCGGGAGTACCCCTCCGAGCAGTACTTC.

V usage is TRBV25-1 and J usage is TRBJ2-3; 9 bases map to TRBD2. V dropped 6 bases and J dropped 4; count of bases not matched to a gene: 8. Germline V gene data show CDR1 as MGHDK and CDR2 as SYGVNS. CDR3 size: 15 residues. The CDR3 protein is CASSLAGGPSDTQYF. For the CDR3, the DNA is TGTGCCAGCAGCCTCGCGGGAGGGCCCTCAGATACGCAGTATTTT.

The chain combines TRBV29-1 with TRBJ2-3; no clear D. This CDR3 is 13 amino acids long. CDR1 SQVTM and CDR2 ANQGSEA come from the germline V gene. With 7 bases removed from V and 4 bases from J, the gap between germline ends came to 15 bases. CDR3 in amino acids: CSALGAGADTQYF. Written as DNA, the CDR3 is TGCAGCGCCCTTGGAGCCGGCGCAGATACGCAGTATTTT.

This chain links TRBV15 with TRBJ2-3; D perhaps matches TRBD2 (5 bases). The CDR3 runs 14 residues. Trimming stripped 9 bases from V and 2 bases from J, with 15 bases between. Per germline, CDR1 LNHNV and CDR2 YYDKDF (reference sequence). This chain's CDR3 is CATSGSGDTDTQYF. The CDR3 nucleotides read TGTGCCACTTCGGGGTCCGGTGACACAGATACGCAGTATTTT.

Concerning this clone: At the DNA level, this CDR3 is encoded by other sequences in the same sample as well. The genes are TRBV4-2 and TRBJ2-1, with a tentative D call TRBD1 (6 bases). V was clipped by 1 base and J by 0 bases, with 10 bases between them. Germline assignment: CDR1 LGHNA and CDR2 YNFKEQ. The CDR3 has 16 residues. In DNA, the CDR3 is TGTGCCAGCAGCCAAGCTCCGGACAGCTCCTACAATGAGCAGTTCTTC. This gives the protein CASSQAPDSSYNEQFF.

The CDR3 sequence is CASSVSGGYNEQFF. CDR3 coding DNA: TGCGCCAGCAGTGTAAGCGGGGGATACAATGAGCAGTTCTTC. V gene TRBV10-1 combines with J gene TRBJ2-1; TRBD2 aligns across 8 bases. Trimming removed 4 bases from V and 4 bases from J; junction bases left unmatched: 3. The germline gives CDR1 WNHNN, CDR2 SYGVQD (reference sequence). This CDR3 has 14 residues.

The chain has TRBV11-2 and TRBJ2-3, with TRBD1 matching 10 bases. The CDR3 covers 16 residues. Trimming cost V 5 bases and J 2 bases; bases outside gene matches: 7. Looked up from germline, CDR1 is SGHAT and CDR2 is FQNNGV. The CDR3 loop is CASSQDRGRTTDTQYF. CDR3 coding DNA: TGTGCCAGCAGCCAGGACAGGGGGAGAACCACAGATACGCAGTATTTT.

A remark on this clone: Here the CDR3 omits its conserved ending phenylalanine or tryptophan, so a read error is the likely source. This chain uses TRBV4-1 with TRBJ2-7; TRBD2 matches at 7 bases. V shed 0 bases and J 4 bases; nucleotides not matched to a gene: 15. CDR1 MGHRA and CDR2 YSYEKL come from the germline V gene. The CDR3 runs 18 residues. The CDR3 DNA sequence: TGCGCCAGCAGCCAAGATAGTGGGAGGGCCAGAGGGTTTTACGAGCAGTACCTC. Its translation is CASSQDSGRARGFYEQYL.

The rearrangement uses TRBV11-1 and TRBJ2-1; D remains ambiguous. Germline loops: CDR1 SGHAT, CDR2 FQDESV (reference sequence). This CDR3 has 12 residues. V lost 5 bases and J 8 bases, leaving 10 bases between the germline ends. CDR3 sequence: CASSPSVHEQFF. The CDR3 nucleotides read TGTGCCAGCAGCCCCTCCGTTCATGAGCAGTTCTTC.

The chain couples TRBV15 to TRBJ1-1, with D hard to call. This CDR3 comprises 14 residues. CDR1 is LNHNV, CDR2 YYDKDF, per germline (reference sequence). V lost 0 bases and J lost 6, with 11 bases in between. The CDR3 coding sequence is TGTGCCACCAGCAGAGATCATAGAGGCGCTGAAGCTTTCTTT. Translated, it gives CATSRDHRGAEAFF.

A single count supports this clone. The junction and the germline gene differ at one end; a read error may be behind it. The V gene is TRBV7-9, the J gene TRBJ1-1; 7 positions agree with TRBD1. CDR1 is SEHNR, CDR2 FQNEAQ, per germline (reference sequence). This CDR3 region has 13 residues. CDR3 DNA: TGTTCCAGCAACACCGACAGGGACACTGAAGCTTTCTTT. Translation gives CSSNTDRDTEAFF.